These T cell receptor beta chains were read from a single sample in a study of regulatory T cells in long-lasting Graves disease. Via MiXCR, TCRdb re-called the multiplex PCR reads, giving one row per CDR3 protein. Of roughly 420,000 distinct CDR3 sequences listed, roughly 15% are singletons. The sample in question was peripheral blood mononuclear cells (PBMCs), obtained at new diagnosis, from a patient treated with antithyroid drugs. These receptors were taken from a female donor with Graves disease. CDR3s leave out the opening cysteine and the closing phenylalanine or tryptophan. D genes are given only for firm matches. Size tells how often a clone was seen (once, few, many) or the class of an expanded clone, and some rows leave it out.

d_call: -; v_call: TRBV24-1; clone_size: few; j_call: TRBJ1-4; cdr3_aa: ATSDLGHATNEKLF
d_call: -; v_call: TRBV2; clone_size: -; j_call: TRBJ1-1; cdr3_aa: ASSSILMNTEAF
d_call: TRBD1; v_call: TRBV12-3/TRBV12-4; clone_size: many; j_call: TRBJ2-1; cdr3_aa: ASSLQGALSSYNEQF
d_call: -; v_call: TRBV4-1; clone_size: few; j_call: TRBJ2-1; cdr3_aa: ASSQHQGSGEQF
d_call: -; v_call: TRBV2; clone_size: -; j_call: TRBJ2-7; cdr3_aa: ASSASLSEGSYEQY
d_call: TRBD1; v_call: TRBV4-1; clone_size: many; j_call: TRBJ1-5; cdr3_aa: ASSLPSGQGGNQPQH
d_call: -; v_call: TRBV5-1; clone_size: many; j_call: TRBJ1-6; cdr3_aa: ASSLAGRGYSPLH
d_call: -; v_call: TRBV7-3; clone_size: many; j_call: TRBJ1-1; cdr3_aa: ASSLTPVSLGSEAF
d_call: -; v_call: TRBV7-9; clone_size: many; j_call: TRBJ2-1; cdr3_aa: ASSLGTDNEQF
d_call: -; v_call: TRBV18; clone_size: many; j_call: TRBJ2-3; cdr3_aa: ASSPQGVTDTQY
d_call: -; v_call: TRBV5-1; clone_size: many; j_call: TRBJ1-2; cdr3_aa: ASSTVQGNYGYT
d_call: -; v_call: TRBV25-1; clone_size: -; j_call: TRBJ2-1; cdr3_aa: ASSEWPDRKYNEQF
d_call: -; v_call: TRBV13; clone_size: many; j_call: TRBJ1-6; cdr3_aa: ASSPTREGGNSPLH
d_call: -; v_call: TRBV7-6; clone_size: many; j_call: TRBJ1-2; cdr3_aa: ASSLTRGQNYGYT
d_call: -; v_call: TRBV19; clone_size: -; j_call: TRBJ2-5; cdr3_aa: ASSSILSGPPGETQY
d_call: -; v_call: TRBV28; clone_size: -; j_call: TRBJ2-1; cdr3_aa: ASSPSAWDEQF
d_call: -; v_call: TRBV10-2; clone_size: many; j_call: TRBJ2-5; cdr3_aa: ASSEARGPETQY
d_call: -; v_call: TRBV12-3/TRBV12-4; clone_size: many; j_call: TRBJ1-1; cdr3_aa: ASSLRPGPNTEAF